This T cell receptor (beta chain) comes out of a study of neoadjuvant anti-PD-1 for oral cavity cancer. Study as a whole: Before surgery, most patients got three to four biweekly 3 mg/kg nivolumab doses.

Study-level findings and limits: Post-nivolumab, blood T cell clonality was significantly elevated in non-responders.

Time point: after neoadjuvant nivolumab, at surgical resection. Six replicates per PBMC sample, mostly from roughly 450 ng of genomic DNA. Data came from immunoSEQ multiplex PCR; TCRdb stores just in-frame clones and leaves some out. The repertoire holds roughly 68,000 clones, with about 90% as singletons. Comments on this clone: Its antigen is still unknown.

V shed 2 bases and J shed 9 bases, with 11 bases lying between them. The germline CDR1 and CDR2 sequences are MGHRA and YSYEKL. CDR3 length equals 13 residues. The source is a person aged 40 to 85 with oral cavity squamous cell carcinoma. This chain joins TRBV4-1 and TRBJ2-1; D call uncertain. The sequenced sample was PBMCs, obtained after nivolumab (anti-PD-1) treatment. The CDR3 coding sequence is TGCGCCAGCAGCCAAACTCGGAGCAGTGAGCAGTTCTTC. It codes for CASSQTRSSEQFF.